This T cell receptor (beta chain) was identified in a study of shared clonotypes between healthy human individuals. Assay: immunoSEQ multiplex PCR; the TCRdb copy retains only in-frame clones and omits some. Among over 850,000 clones listed, about four fifths were seen once. The V end lost 0 bases, the J end lost 2 bases, and 8 bases lay between the germline ends. The CDR3 is 14 amino acids. Germline-derived CDR1 and CDR2 are SGHNT and YYREEE (reference sequence). On this clone: Additional DNA sequences in this sample encode the identical CDR3.

The sample comprised memory CD4+ T cells from PBMCs. Subset defined: CD45RA-negative fraction. The chain employs TRBV5-4 and TRBJ1-2; no definite D call. The clonotype was recovered from a man younger than 35 in good health. Some clones in this sample may be carry-over from other donors' samples. The CDR3 DNA reads as TGTGCCAGCAGCTTGGCTGGCGGGAACTATGGCTACACCTTC. Its translation is CASSLAGGNYGYTF.